This T cell receptor beta chain was retrieved from a study of blood T cells in healthy people across ages. A second PCR, run for about 7 to 11 cycles, used a sample-barcoded 5' primer plus a J-beta primer mix. Each CDR3 protein gets one entry after TCRdb re-called the 5' RACE reads with MiXCR. The sample has approximately 850,000 distinct CDR3 sequences, roughly 64% seen once. Germline V gene data show CDR1 as DFQATT and CDR2 as SNEGSKA (reference sequence). Deletions cut 2 bases from V and 8 bases from J, with 13 bases between. The CDR3 totals 13 residues. This chain links TRBV20-1 with TRBJ2-1; TRBD2 might be the D (6 bases). Material for sequencing was blood. This receptor was obtained from a young man in good health. In DNA form, the CDR3 reads TGCAGTGCTAGAACCCCCACGGGAGATGAGCAGTTCTTC. Its protein product is CSARTPTGDEQFF.